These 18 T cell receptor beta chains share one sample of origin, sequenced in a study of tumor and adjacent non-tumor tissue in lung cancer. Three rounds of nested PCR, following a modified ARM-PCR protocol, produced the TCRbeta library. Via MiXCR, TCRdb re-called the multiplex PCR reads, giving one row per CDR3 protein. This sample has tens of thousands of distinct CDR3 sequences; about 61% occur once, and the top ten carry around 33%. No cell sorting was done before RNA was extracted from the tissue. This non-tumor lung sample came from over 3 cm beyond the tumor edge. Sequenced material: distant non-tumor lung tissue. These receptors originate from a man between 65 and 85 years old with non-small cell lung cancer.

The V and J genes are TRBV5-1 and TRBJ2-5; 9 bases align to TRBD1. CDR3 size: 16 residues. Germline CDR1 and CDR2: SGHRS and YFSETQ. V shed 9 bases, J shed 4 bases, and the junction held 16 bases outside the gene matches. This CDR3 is CANSFTGQGTGETQYF. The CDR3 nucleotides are TGCGCCAATAGCTTTACGGGACAGGGCACAGGAGAGACCCAGTACTTC.

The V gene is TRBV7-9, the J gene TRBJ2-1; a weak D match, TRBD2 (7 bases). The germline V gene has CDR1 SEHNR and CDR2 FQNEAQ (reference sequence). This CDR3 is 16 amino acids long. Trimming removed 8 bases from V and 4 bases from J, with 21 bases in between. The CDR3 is CASRSSTGGRYNEQFF. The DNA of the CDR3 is TGTGCCAGCCGCTCGTCTACCGGGGGGCGGTACAATGAGCAGTTCTTC.

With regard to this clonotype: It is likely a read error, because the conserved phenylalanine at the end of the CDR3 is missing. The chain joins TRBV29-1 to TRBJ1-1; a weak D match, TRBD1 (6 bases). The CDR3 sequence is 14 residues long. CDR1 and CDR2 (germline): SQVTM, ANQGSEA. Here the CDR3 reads CSVVVTGSYTEAFV. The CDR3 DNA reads TGTAGCGTTGTAGTGACAGGATCTTACACTGAAGCTTTCGTT.

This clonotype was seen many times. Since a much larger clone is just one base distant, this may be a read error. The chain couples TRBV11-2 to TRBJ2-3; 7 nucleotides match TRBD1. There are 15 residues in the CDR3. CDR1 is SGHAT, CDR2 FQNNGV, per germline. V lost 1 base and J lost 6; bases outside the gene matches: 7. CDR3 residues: CASSLAGGRSDTQYF. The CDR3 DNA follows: TGTGCCAGCAGCTTAGCAGGGGGAAGGAGTGATACGCAGTATTTT.

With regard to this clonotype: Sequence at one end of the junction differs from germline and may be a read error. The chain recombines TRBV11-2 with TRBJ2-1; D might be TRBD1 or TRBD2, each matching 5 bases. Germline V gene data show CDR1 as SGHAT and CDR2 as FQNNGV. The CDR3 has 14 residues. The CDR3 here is CSSSLGSADNELFF. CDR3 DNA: TGTTCCAGCAGCTTAGGTAGCGCGGACAATGAGCTGTTCTTC.

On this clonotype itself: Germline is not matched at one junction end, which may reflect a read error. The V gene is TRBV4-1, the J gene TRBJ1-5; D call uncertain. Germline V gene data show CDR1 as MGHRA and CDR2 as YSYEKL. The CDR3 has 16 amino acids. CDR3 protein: CASSQEQSSLRQPHHF. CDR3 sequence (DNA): TGCGCCAGCAGCCAAGAACAGAGTTCCCTTCGTCAGCCCCATCATTTT.

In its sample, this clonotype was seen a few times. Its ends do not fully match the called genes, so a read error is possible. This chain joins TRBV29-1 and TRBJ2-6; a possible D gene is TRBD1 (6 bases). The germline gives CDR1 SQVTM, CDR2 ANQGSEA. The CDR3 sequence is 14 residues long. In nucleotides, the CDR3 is TGCAGCGTCCCACAGGGCTCTGGGGTCAACGTCCTGACTTTC. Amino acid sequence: CSVPQGSGVNVLTF.

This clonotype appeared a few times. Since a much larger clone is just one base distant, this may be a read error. DNA of the CDR3: TGTACCAGCAGTTTCCATCCGGCAGCCCAAGAGACCCAGTACTTC. Protein product: CTSSFHPAAQETQYF. The chain couples TRBV6-5 to TRBJ2-5, with no clear D. The CDR3 runs 15 residues. Germline CDR1 MNHEY, CDR2 SVGAGI.

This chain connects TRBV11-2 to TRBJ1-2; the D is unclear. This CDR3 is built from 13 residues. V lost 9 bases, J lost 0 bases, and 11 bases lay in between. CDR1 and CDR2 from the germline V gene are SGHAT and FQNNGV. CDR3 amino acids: CARGQETNYGYTF. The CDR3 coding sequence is TGTGCCAGAGGGCAGGAGACTAACTATGGCTACACCTTC.

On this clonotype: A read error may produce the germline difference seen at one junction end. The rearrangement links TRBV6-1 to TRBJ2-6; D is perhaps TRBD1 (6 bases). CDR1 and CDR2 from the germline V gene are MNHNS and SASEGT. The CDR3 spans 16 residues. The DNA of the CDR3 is TGTGCCATCAGCGCCGAGGACAGCTCTGGTGCCAACGTCCTGACTTTC. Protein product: CAISAEDSSGANVLTF.

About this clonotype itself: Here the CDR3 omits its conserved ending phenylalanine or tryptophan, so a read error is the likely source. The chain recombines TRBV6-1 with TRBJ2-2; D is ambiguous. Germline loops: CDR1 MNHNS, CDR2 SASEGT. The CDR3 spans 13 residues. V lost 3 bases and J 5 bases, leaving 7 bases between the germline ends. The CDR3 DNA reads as TGTGCCAGCAGTGATTACTTTACCGGGGAGCTGTTTTCT. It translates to CASSDYFTGELFS.

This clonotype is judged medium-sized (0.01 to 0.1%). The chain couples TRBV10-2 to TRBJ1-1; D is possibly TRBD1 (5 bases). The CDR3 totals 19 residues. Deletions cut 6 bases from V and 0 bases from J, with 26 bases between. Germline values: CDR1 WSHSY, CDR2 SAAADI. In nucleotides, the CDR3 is TGCGCCAGCAGCCCCGGGCCTTTTGGGGGGAGGGTAATGAACACTGAAGCTTTCTTT. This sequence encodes CASSPGPFGGRVMNTEAFF.

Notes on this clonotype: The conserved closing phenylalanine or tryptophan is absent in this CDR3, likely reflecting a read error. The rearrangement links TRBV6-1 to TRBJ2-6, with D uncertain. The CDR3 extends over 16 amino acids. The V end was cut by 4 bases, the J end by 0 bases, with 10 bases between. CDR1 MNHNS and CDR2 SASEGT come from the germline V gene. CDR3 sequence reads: CASSGNMGSGANVLTL. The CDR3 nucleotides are TGTGCCAGCAGTGGAAACATGGGCTCTGGGGCCAACGTCCTGACTCTC.

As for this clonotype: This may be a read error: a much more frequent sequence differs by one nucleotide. CDR3 loop: CSSSPGTGVLVNEKLFF. CDR3 nucleotide sequence: TGTTCCAGCAGCCCCGGGACGGGAGTCTTGGTTAATGAAAAACTGTTTTTT. V is TRBV14 and J is TRBJ1-4; tentatively, D is TRBD1 (5 bases). Germline CDR1 reads SGHDN; CDR2 reads FVKESK. This CDR3 spans 17 amino acids.

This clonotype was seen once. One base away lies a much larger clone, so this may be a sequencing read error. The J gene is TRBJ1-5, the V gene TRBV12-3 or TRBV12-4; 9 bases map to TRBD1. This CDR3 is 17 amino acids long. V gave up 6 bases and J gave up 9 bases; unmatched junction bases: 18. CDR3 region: CASSRRAAGQGLRPQHF. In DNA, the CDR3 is TGTGCCAGCAGCCGTAGGGCTGCGGGACAGGGACTTCGGCCCCAGCATTTT.

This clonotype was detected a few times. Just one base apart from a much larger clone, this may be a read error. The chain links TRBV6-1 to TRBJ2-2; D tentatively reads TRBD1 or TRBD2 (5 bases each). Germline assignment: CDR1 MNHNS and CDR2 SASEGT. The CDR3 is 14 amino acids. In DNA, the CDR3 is TGTGCCAGCAGTGATCAGGGTAAAGTGAGGGAGCTGTTGTTT. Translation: CASSDQGKVRELLF.

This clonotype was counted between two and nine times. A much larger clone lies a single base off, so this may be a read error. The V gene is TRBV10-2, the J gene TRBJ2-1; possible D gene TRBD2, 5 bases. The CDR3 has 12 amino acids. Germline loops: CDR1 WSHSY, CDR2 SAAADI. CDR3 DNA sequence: TGCGCCTCCCGGGGATTCGGCAATGAGCAGCTCTTC. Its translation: CASRGFGNEQLF.

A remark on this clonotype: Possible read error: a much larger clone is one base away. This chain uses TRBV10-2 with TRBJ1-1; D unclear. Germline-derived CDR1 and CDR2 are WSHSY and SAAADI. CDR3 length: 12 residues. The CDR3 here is CASSEGGVETFF. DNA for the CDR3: TGCGCCAGCAGTGAGGGCGGGGTTGAAACTTTCTTT.